This T cell receptor (beta chain) originates from a study of blood T cell repertoires in COVID-19. Study-level information: The United States, Italy and Spain provided the acute and convalescent COVID-19 samples. PBMCs, B-cell-depleted T cells, or T cells provided the cDNA or gDNA that made up the material.

Germline-derived CDR1 and CDR2 are WNHNN and SYGVQD (reference sequence). The CDR3 is 16 amino acids. With 4 bases clipped from V and 7 bases from J, the junction kept 12 bases outside the gene matches. As handled by the study authors: Researchers report that nucleated cell counts were estimated from reference gene primer amplification. Assay: immunoSEQ multiplex PCR; the TCRdb copy retains only in-frame clones and omits some. V and J calls and clone size are copied from that table; D and trimming were computed from the DNA. The sample yields under 200,000 clones, 87% seen once. The sequencing sample was made of peripheral blood. The gene calls are TRBV10-1 and TRBJ2-3; TRBD1 agrees at 9 bases. This clonotype originated in a man aged 55 to 69 with active or convalescent COVID-19. The CDR3 DNA follows: TGCGCCAGCAGTGCGCCCGGGACAGGGAGGGATAATACGCAGTATTTT. Its translation is CASSAPGTGRDNTQYF.